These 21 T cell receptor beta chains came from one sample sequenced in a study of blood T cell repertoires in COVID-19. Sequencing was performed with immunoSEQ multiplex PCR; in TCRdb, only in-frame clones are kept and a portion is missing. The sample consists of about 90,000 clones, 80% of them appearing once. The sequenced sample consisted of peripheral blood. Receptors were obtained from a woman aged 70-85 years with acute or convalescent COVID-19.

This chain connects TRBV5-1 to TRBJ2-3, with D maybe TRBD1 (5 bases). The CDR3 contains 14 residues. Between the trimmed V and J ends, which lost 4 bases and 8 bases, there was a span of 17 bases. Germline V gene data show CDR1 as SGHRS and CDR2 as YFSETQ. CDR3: CASSGNTGLGTQYF. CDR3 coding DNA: TGCGCCAGCAGCGGTAACACAGGTTTAGGTACGCAGTATTTT. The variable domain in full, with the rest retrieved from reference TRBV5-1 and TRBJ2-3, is KAGVTQTPRYLIKTRGQQVTLSCSPISGHRSVSWYQQTPGQGLQFLFEYFSETQRNKGNFPGRFSGRQFSNSRSEMNVSTLELGDSALYLCASSGNTGLGTQYFGPGTRLTVL.

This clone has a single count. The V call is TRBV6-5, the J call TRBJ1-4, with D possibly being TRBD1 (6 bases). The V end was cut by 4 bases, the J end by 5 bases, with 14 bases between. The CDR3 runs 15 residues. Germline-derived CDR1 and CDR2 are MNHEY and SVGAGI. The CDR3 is CASSSQDRFNEKLFF. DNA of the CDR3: TGTGCCAGCAGTTCCCAGGACAGATTCAATGAAAAACTGTTTTTT.

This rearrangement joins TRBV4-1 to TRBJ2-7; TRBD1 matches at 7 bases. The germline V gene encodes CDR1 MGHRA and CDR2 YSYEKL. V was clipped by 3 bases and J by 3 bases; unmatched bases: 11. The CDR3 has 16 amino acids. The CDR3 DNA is TGCGCCAGCAGCCAGTCTGGGGACAGCCGACTCTACGAGCAGTACTTC. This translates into CASSQSGDSRLYEQYF.

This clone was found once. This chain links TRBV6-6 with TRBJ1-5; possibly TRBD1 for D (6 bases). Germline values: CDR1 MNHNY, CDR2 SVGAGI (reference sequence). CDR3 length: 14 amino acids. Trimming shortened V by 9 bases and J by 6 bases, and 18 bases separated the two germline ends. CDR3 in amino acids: CASTGSWGFQPQHF. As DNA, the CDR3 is TGTGCCAGTACAGGGAGTTGGGGCTTTCAGCCCCAGCATTTT.

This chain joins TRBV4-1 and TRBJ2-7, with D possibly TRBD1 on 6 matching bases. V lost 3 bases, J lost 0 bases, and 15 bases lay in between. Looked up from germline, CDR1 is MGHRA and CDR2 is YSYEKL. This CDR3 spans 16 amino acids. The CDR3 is CASSQLLTGPSYEQYF. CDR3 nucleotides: TGCGCCAGCAGCCAGCTCCTGACAGGTCCCTCCTACGAGCAGTACTTC.

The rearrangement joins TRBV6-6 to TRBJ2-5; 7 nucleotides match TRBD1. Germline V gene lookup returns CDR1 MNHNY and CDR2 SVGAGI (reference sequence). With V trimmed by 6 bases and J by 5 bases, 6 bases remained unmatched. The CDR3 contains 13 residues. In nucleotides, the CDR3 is TGTGCCAGCAGCACAGGGGTGCTCGAGACCCAGTACTTC. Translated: CASSTGVLETQYF.

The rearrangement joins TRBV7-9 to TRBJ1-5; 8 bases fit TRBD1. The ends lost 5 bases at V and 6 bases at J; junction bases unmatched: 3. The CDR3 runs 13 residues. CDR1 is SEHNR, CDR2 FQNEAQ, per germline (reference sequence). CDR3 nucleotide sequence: TGTGCCAGCAGCCAGGACAGGGTTCAGCCCCAGCATTTT. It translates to CASSQDRVQPQHF.

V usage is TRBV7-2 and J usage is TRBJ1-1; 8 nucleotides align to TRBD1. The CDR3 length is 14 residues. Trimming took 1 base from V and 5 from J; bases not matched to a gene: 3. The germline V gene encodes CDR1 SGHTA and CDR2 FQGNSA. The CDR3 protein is CASSLDNRGTEAFF. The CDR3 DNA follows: TGTGCCAGCAGCTTAGACAACAGGGGGACTGAAGCTTTCTTT.

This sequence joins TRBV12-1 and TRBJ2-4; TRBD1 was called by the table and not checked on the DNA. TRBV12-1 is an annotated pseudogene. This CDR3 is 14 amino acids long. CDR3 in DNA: TGTGCCAGCAGCTTTGTGAGACAGGGGAACATTCAGTACTTC. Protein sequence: CASSFVRQGNIQYF.

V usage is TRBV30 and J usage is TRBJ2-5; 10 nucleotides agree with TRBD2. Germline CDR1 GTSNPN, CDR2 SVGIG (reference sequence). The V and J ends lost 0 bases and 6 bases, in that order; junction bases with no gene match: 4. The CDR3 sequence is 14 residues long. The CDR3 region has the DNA TGTGCCTGGAGTGTATTAGCGGGAGGAAAGACCCAGTACTTC. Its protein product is CAWSVLAGGKTQYF.

CDR3 sequence: CATSSTAGWEQYF. The CDR3 DNA is TGTGCCACCAGCAGTACCGCAGGGTGGGAGCAGTACTTC. This chain links TRBV15 with TRBJ2-7; D might be TRBD1 (5 bases). The germline gives CDR1 LNHNV, CDR2 YYDKDF (reference sequence). The CDR3 loop spans 13 amino acids. Trimming removed 3 bases from V and 7 bases from J, with 13 bases in between.

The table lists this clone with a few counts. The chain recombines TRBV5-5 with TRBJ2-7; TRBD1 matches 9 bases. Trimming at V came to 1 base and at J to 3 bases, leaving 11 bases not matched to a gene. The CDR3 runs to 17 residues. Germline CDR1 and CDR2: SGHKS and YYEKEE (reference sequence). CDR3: CASSLPPTGGRFYEQYF. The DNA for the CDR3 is TGTGCCAGCAGCTTGCCCCCCACAGGGGGCAGGTTCTACGAGCAGTACTTC.

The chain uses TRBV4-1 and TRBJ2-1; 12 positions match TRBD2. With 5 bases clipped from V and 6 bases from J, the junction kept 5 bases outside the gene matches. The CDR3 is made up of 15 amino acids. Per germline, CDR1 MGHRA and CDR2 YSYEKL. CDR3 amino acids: CASSSEGLAGNEQFF. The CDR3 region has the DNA TGCGCCAGCAGCTCGGAGGGACTAGCGGGCAATGAGCAGTTCTTC.

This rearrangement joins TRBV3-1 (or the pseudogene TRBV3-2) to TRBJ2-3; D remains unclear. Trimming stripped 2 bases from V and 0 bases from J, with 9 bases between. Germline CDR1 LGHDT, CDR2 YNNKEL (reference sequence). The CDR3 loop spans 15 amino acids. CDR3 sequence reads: CASSQLGGSTDTQYF. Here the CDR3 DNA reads TGTGCCAGCAGCCAACTAGGTGGGAGCACAGATACGCAGTATTTT.

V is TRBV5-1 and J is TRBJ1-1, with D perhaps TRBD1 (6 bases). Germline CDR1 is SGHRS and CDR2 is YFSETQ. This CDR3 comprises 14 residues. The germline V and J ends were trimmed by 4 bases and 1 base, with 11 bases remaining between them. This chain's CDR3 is CASSIDRRNTEAFF. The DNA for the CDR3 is TGCGCCAGCAGCATCGACAGGAGGAACACTGAAGCTTTCTTT.

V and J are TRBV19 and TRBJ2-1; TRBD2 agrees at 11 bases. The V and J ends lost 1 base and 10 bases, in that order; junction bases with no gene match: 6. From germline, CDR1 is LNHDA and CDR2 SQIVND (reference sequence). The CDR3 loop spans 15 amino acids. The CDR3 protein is CASSIGKLAGAEQFF. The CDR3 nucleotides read TGTGCCAGTAGTATAGGAAAACTAGCGGGAGCAGAGCAGTTCTTC.

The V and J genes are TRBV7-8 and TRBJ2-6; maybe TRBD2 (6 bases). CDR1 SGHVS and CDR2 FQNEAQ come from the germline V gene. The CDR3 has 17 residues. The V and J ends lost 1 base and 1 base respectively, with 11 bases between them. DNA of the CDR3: TGTGCCAGCAGCTTAGGGTTCGGACTATCTGGGGCCAACGTCCTGACTTTC. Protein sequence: CASSLGFGLSGANVLTF.

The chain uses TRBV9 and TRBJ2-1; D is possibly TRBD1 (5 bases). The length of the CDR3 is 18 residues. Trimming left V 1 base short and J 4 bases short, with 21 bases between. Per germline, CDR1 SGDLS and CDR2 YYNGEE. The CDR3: CASSVSAAGFVGYNEQFF. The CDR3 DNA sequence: TGTGCCAGCAGCGTAAGCGCGGCAGGGTTTGTGGGGTACAATGAGCAGTTCTTC. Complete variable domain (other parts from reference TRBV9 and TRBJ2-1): DSGVTQTPKHLITATGQRVTLRCSPRSGDLSVYWYQQSLDQGLQFLIQYYNGEERAKGNILERFSAQQFPDLHSELNLSSLELGDSALYFCASSVSAAGFVGYNEQFFGPGTRLTVL.

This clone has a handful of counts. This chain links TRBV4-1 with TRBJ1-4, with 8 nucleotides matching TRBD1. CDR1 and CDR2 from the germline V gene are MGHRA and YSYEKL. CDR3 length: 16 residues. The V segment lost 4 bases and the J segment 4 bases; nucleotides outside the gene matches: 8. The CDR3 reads CASSPSRGQGNEKLFF. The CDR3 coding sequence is TGCGCCAGCAGCCCGTCAAGAGGACAGGGTAATGAAAAACTGTTTTTT.

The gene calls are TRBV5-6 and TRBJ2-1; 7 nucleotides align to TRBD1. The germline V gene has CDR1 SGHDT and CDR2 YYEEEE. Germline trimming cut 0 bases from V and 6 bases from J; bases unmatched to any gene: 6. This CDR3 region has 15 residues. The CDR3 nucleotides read TGTGCCAGCAGCTTGGAGGGCCCAGGGGGCAATGAGCAGTTCTTC. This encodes CASSLEGPGGNEQFF.

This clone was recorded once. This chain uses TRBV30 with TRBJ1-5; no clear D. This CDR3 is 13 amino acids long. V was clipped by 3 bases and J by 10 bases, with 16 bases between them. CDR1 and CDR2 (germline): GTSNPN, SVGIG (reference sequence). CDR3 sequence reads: CAWRSELRGPQHF. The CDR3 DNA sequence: TGTGCCTGGAGGTCGGAGCTCCGGGGACCCCAGCATTTT. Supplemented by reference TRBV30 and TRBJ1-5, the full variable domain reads SQTIHQWPATLVQPVGSPLSLECTVEGTSNPNLYWYRQAAGRGLQLLFYSVGIGQISSEVPQNLSASRPQDRQFILSSKKLLLSDSGFYLCAWRSELRGPQHFGDGTRLSIL.